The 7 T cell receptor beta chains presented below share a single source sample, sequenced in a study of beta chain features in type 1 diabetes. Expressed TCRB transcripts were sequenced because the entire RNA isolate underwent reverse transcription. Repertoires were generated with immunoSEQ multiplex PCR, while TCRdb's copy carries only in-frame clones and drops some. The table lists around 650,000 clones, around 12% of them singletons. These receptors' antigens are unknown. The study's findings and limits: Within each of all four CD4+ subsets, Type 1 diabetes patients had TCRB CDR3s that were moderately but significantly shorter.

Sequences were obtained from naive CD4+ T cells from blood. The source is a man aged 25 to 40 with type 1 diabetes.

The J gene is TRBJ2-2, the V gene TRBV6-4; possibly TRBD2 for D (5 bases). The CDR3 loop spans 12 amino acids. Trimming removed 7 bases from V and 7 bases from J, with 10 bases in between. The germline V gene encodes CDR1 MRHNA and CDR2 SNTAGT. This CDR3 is CASTSLGGELFF. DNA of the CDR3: TGTGCCAGCACTAGCCTTGGCGGGGAGCTGTTTTTT.

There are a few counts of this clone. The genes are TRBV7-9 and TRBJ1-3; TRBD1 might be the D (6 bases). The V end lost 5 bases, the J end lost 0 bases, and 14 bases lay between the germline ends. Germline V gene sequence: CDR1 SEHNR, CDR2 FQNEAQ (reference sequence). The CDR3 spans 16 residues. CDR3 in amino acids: CASSPRGQSSGNTIYF. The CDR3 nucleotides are TGTGCCAGCAGCCCACGCGGACAGTCCTCTGGAAACACCATATATTTT. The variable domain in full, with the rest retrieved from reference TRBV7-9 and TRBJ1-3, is DTGVSQNPRHKITKRGQNVTFRCDPISEHNRLYWYRQTLGQGPEFLTYFQNEAQLEKSRLLSDRFSAERPKGSFSTLEIQRTEQGDSAMYLCASSPRGQSSGNTIYFGEGSWLTVV.

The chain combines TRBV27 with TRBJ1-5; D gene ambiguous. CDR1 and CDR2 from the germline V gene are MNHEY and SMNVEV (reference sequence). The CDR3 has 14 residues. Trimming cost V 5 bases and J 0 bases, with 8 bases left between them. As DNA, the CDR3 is TGTGCCAGCAGTATGGACGGTAGCAATCAGCCCCAGCATTTT. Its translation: CASSMDGSNQPQHF.

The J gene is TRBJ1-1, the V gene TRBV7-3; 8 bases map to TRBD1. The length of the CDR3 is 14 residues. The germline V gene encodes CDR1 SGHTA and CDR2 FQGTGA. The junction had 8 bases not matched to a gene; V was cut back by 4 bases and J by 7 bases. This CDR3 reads CASSSTRGLSEAFF. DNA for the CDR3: TGTGCCAGCAGCTCCACCAGGGGGCTAAGTGAAGCTTTCTTT. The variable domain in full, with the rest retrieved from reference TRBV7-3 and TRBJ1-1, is GAGVSQTPSNKVTEKGKYVELRCDPISGHTALYWYRQSLGQGPEFLIYFQGTGAADDSGLPNDRFFAVRPEGSVSTLKIQRTERGDSAVYLCASSSTRGLSEAFFGQGTRLTVV.

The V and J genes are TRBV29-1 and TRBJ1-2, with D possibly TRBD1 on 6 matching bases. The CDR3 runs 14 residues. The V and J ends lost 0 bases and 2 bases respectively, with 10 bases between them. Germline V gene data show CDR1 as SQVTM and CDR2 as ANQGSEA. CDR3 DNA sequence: TGCAGCGTTGAAGAACGGACAGACAACTATGGCTACACCTTC. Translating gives CSVEERTDNYGYTF.

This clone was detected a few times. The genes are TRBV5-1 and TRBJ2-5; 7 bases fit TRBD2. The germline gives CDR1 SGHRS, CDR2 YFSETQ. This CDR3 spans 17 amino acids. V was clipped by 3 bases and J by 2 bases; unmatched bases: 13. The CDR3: CASSSSRPRGIQETQYF. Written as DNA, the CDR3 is TGCGCCAGCAGCTCATCCCGACCGCGGGGGATACAAGAGACCCAGTACTTC.

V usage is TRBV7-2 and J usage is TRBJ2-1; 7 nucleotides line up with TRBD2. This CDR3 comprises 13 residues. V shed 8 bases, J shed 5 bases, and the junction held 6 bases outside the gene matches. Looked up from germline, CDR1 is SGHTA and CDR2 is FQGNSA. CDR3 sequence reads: CASGWGGHNEQFF. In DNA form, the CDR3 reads TGTGCCAGCGGCTGGGGAGGGCACAATGAGCAGTTCTTC.